This record covers a single T cell receptor (beta chain). As yet, its antigen is unknown. There are 15 residues in the CDR3. Germline-derived CDR1 and CDR2 are SEHNR and FQNEAQ (reference sequence). Between the trimmed V and J ends, which lost 5 bases and 4 bases, there was a span of 17 bases. The data originate from a study of blood T cells in healthy people across ages. Study-level background: The capture of about one barcoded beta molecule per two T cells was achieved by template switching. Notes on the study in general: Nothing was known about donor CMV status, and this possibly confounded expanded clonotype changes.

The authors ran a second PCR of about 7 to 12 cycles using a sample-barcoded 5' primer and a J-beta primer mix. TCRdb processed the 5' RACE reads anew with MiXCR; each CDR3 protein has one entry. The sample includes about 1.1 million distinct CDR3 sequences, 35% to 40% of them seen just once. Investigators took about 9.1 milliliters of peripheral blood from every donor. The chain has TRBV7-9 and TRBJ1-2; tentatively, D is TRBD1 (5 bases). Sequencing used blood. The TCR originated in a man aged 18 to 29 in good health. The CDR3 coding sequence is TGTGCCAGCAGCGGGGCCGGGGTTGGGTCCTATGGCTACACCTTC. It encodes CASSGAGVGSYGYTF.